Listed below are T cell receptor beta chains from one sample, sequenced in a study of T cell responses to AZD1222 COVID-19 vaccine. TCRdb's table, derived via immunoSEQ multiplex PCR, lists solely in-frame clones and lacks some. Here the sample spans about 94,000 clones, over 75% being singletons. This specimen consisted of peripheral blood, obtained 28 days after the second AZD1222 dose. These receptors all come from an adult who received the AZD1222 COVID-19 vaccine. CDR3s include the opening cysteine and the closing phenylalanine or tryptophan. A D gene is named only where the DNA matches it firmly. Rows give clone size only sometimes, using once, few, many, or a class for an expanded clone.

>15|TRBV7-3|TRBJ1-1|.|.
TGTGCCAGCAGCCTCAAACCGCAAACAAACACTGAAGCTTTCTTT
CASSLKPQTNTEAFF
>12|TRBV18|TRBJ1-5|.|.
TGTGCCAGCTCAGGGCCCGATCAGCCCCAGCATTTT
CASSGPDQPQHF
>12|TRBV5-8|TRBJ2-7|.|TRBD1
TGTGCCAGCAGTCGGGACAGGTACGAGCAGTACTTC
CASSRDRYEQYF
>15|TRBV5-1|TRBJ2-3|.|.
TGCGCCAGCAGCTTGGGCCCGGTGAGCACAGATACGCAGTATTTT
CASSLGPVSTDTQYF
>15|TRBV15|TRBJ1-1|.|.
TGTGCCACCAGCAGAGATCTTATCGGAATGGCTGAAGCTTTCTTT
CATSRDLIGMAEAFF
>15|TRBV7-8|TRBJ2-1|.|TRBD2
TGTGCCAGCAGCTCGGGGGGACTAGCGGGAGGTGAGCAGTTCTTC
CASSSGGLAGGEQFF
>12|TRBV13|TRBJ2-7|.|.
TGTGCCAGCAGCCTAGAGGGGTACGAGCAGTACTTC
CASSLEGYEQYF
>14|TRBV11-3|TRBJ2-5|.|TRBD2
TGTGCCAGCAGCTTTCGGACTAGAGAGGAGACCCAGTACTTC
CASSFRTREETQYF
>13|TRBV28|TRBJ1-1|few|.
TGTGCCAGCACTTCCCAGGGGAACACTGAAGCTTTCTTT
CASTSQGNTEAFF
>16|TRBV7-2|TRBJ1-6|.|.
TGTGCCAGCAGCCCGGTGGGATCGGTGAATAATTCACCCCTCCACTTT
CASSPVGSVNNSPLHF
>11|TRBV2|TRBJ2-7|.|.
TGTGCCAGCAGGATTTCGGGCGAGCAGTACTTC
CASRISGEQYF
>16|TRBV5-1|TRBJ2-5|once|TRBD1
TGCGCCAGCAGCTTACGACGGACAGGAGAGAGTGGGACCCAGTACTTC
CASSLRRTGESGTQYF
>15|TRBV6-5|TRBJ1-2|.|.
TGTGCCAGCAGTTACTCGGGGGTAAAGAACTATGGCTACACCTTC
CASSYSGVKNYGYTF
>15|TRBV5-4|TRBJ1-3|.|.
TGTGCCAGCAGCCGTCGGGTGGGGTTGAGAAACACCATATATTTT
CASSRRVGLRNTIYF
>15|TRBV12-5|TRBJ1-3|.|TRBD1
TGTGCTAGTGGTTACACAGGGGGTACTGGAAACACCATATATTTT
CASGYTGGTGNTIYF
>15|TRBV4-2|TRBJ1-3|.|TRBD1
TGTGCCAGCAGCCTGTCGGGACAGCAACGAAACACCATATATTTT
CASSLSGQQRNTIYF
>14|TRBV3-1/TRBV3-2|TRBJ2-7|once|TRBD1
TGTGCCAGCAGCCAGGGACAGGGGGCGAGTGAGCAGTACTTC
CASSQGQGASEQYF
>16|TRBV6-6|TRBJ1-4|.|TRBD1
TGTGCCAGCAGTTCGGACAGGAAAGGAACTAATGAAAAACTGTTTTTT
CASSSDRKGTNEKLFF
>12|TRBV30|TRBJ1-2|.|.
TGTGCCTGGAGTGTACGAGGGGATGGCTACACCTTC
CAWSVRGDGYTF
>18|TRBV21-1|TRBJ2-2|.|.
TGTGCCAGCAGCAAACCCAACAGGGTTACCGTGGACACCGGGGAGCTGTTTTTT
CASSKPNRVTVDTGELFF
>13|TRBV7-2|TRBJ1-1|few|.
TGTGCCAGCAGCTTACCCGACCACACTGAAGCTTTCTTT
CASSLPDHTEAFF
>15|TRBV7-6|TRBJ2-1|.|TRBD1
TGTGCCAGCAGCGTTCCGGGACAGGGACCCAATGAGCAGTTCTTC
CASSVPGQGPNEQFF
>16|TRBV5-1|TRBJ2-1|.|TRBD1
TGCGCCAGCAGCCAAGGACAGGGTATTTCCTACAATGAGCAGTTCTTC
CASSQGQGISYNEQFF
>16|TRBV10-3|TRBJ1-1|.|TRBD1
TGTGCCATCAGTGAGGCACAGGGGAGGGTCGGCACTGAAGCTTTCTTT
CAISEAQGRVGTEAFF
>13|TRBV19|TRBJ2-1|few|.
TGTGCCAGTAGTAATGTAGCGCGTAATGAGCAGTTCTTC
CASSNVARNEQFF
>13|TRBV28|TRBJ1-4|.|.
TGTGCCAGCAGTCCACGACAGGACGGAAAACTGTTTTTT
CASSPRQDGKLFF
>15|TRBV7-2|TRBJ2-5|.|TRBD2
TGTGCCAGCAGCTTAACTGACGGGTCGGGGGGGACCCAGTACTTC
CASSLTDGSGGTQYF
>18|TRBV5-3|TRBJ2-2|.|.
TGTGCCAGAAGCCCCCGGAACCGGGACACCCTTGACCCCGGGGAGCTGTTTTTT
CARSPRNRDTLDPGELFF
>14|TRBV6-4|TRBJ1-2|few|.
TGTGCCAGCAGCCCAGGGACAACAGACTATGGCTACACCTTC
CASSPGTTDYGYTF
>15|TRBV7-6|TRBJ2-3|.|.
TGTGCCAGCAGCACCCCGGGACTCCGCACAGATACGCAGTATTTT
CASSTPGLRTDTQYF
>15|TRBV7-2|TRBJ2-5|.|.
TGTGCCAGCAGCTTAGTTACGGCCCCCCAAGAGACCCAGTACTTC
CASSLVTAPQETQYF
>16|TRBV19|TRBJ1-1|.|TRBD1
TGTGCCAGTAGTATGGGGACAGGGGGCCACGAAACTGAAGCTTTCTTT
CASSMGTGGHETEAFF
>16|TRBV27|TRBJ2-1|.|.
TGTGCCAGCAGTTTATCGGAGGATGGCGCCTACAATGAGCAGTTCTTC
CASSLSEDGAYNEQFF
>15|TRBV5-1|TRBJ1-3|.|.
TGCGCCAGCAGCTTGGGGTCAGGGGCTGGAAACACCATATATTTT
CASSLGSGAGNTIYF
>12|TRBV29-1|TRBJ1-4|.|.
TGCAGCGTTGGTGCAACTAATGAAAAACTGTTTTTT
CSVGATNEKLFF
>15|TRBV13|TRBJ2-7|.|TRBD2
TGTGCCAGCAGCTTCGGGACTAGCGGTACCTACGAGCAGTACTTC
CASSFGTSGTYEQYF
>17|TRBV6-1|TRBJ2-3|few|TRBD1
TGTGCCAGCAGTGTATCCCTAAGGGGGCAAATCACAGATACGCAGTATTTT
CASSVSLRGQITDTQYF
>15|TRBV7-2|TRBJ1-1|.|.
TGTGCCAGCAGCTTACAATCAGGGTCTAACACTGAAGCTTTCTTT
CASSLQSGSNTEAFF
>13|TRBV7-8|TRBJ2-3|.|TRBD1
TGTGCCAGCAGCCGGGACAGTACAGATACGCAGTATTTT
CASSRDSTDTQYF
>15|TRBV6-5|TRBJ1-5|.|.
TGTGCCAGCAGACCCCGGGGACATAGCAATCAGCCCCAGCATTTT
CASRPRGHSNQPQHF
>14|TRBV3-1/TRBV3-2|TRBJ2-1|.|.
TGTGCCAGCAGCCACCCAGGGGGGGGCAATGAGCAGTTCTTC
CASSHPGGGNEQFF
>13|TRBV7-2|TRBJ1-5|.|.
TGTGCCAGCAGCGTCTGGACGGGGCAGCCCCAGCATTTT
CASSVWTGQPQHF
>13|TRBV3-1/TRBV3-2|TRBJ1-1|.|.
TGTGCCAGCAGCCCCCCGGAACAGGACGAAGCTTTCTTT
CASSPPEQDEAFF
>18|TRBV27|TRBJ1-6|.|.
TGTGCCAGCAGTTTACAGGGGCCCCTGAGCTCCTATAATTCACCCCTCCACTTT
CASSLQGPLSSYNSPLHF
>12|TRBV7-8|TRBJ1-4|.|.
TGTGCCAGCAGCTTAGGGAATGAAAAACTGTTTTTT
CASSLGNEKLFF
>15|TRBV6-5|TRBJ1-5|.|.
TGTGCCAGCAGTCTTCGGGGGTTTGGCAATCAGCCCCAGCATTTT
CASSLRGFGNQPQHF